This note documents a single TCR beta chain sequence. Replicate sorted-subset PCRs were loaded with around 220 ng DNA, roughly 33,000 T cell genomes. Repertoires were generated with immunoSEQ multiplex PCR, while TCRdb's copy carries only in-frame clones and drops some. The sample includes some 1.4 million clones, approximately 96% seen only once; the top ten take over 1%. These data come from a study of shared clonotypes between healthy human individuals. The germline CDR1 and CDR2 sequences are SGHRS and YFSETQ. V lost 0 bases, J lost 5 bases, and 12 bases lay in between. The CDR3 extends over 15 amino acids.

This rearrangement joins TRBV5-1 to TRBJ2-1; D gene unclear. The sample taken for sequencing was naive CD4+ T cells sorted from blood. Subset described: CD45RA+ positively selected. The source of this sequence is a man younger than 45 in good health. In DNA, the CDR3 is TGCGCCAGCAGCTTGGAAATTAGTCCTAACAATGAGCAGTTCTTC. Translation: CASSLEISPNNEQFF. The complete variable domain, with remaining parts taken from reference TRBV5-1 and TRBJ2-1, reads KAGVTQTPRYLIKTRGQQVTLSCSPISGHRSVSWYQQTPGQGLQFLFEYFSETQRNKGNFPGRFSGRQFSNSRSEMNVSTLELGDSALYLCASSLEISPNNEQFFGPGTRLTVL.